This record looks at one T cell receptor (beta chain) sequence and its context. The data are from a study of technical replicates of blood from a handful of donors. This CDR3 spans 16 amino acids. The germline V gene has CDR1 LNHNV and CDR2 YYDKDF (reference sequence). Germline trimming cut 2 bases from V and 6 bases from J; bases unmatched to any gene: 10. Sequencing used immunoSEQ multiplex PCR; TCRdb keeps in-frame clones, though not all of them. Of fewer than 80,000 clones detected, approximately 83% appear once; the ten largest clones hold approximately 5%. The receptor was isolated from a human donor in good health. Some clones in this sample may be carry-over from other donors' samples. The gene calls are TRBV15 and TRBJ2-3; 8 bases agree with TRBD2. The specimen was PBMCs. In DNA, the CDR3 is TGTGCCACCAGCAGAAGGAGCGGGGGAGGGTTGGATACGCAGTATTTT. Its protein product is CATSRRSGGGLDTQYF.